This T cell receptor (beta chain) was captured in a study of blood T cell repertoires in COVID-19. Profiled with immunoSEQ multiplex PCR; TCRdb holds only in-frame clones, not every one. The sample lists around 440,000 clones; 88% were seen once. V lost 5 bases and J lost 4, with 9 bases in between. Germline V gene lookup returns CDR1 GTSNPN and CDR2 SVGIG (reference sequence). The CDR3 consists of 12 residues. The J gene is TRBJ1-3, the V gene TRBV30; D gene unclear. The source material was peripheral blood. This sequence was found in a woman between 45 and 60 years old with COVID-19, enrolled during active disease. The CDR3, as DNA: TGTGCCTGGGCGGAGGTCGGAAACACCATATATTTT. Translated, it gives CAWAEVGNTIYF.